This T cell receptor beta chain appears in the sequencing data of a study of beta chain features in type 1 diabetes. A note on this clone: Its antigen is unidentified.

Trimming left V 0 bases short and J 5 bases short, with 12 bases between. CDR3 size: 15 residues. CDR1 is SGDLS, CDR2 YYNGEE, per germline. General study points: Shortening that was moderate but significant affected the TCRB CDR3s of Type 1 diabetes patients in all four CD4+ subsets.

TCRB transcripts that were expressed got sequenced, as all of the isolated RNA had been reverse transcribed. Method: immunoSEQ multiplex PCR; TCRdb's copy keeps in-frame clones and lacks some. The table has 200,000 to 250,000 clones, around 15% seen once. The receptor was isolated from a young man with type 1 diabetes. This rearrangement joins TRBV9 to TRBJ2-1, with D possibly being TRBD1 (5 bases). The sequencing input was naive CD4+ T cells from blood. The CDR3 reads CASSVGGRSDNEQFF. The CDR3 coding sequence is TGTGCCAGCAGCGTAGGGGGCAGAAGTGACAATGAGCAGTTCTTC.